The next 20 T cell receptor beta chains were all read from a single sample in a study of neurological immune-mediated disorders. TCRdb ran MiXCR on the 5' RACE reads and lists one entry per CDR3 protein. Here the sample spans some 54,000 distinct CDR3 sequences, around 10% being singletons. Described time point: longitudinal time-point 1 (baseline). Sequencing input: PBMCs. These receptors came from a male donor with HTLV-1-associated myelopathy (HAM/TSP).

This clonotype was recorded at least ten times. The gene calls are TRBV7-2 and TRBJ1-5, with TRBD1 as a possible D gene (5 bases). Germline-derived CDR1 and CDR2 are SGHTA and FQGNSA. V shed 5 bases and J shed 4 bases, with 9 bases lying between them. CDR3 length: 13 amino acids. The CDR3 coding sequence is TGTGCCAGCAGCCCGGGACGGAATCAGCCCCAGCATTTT. Translated, it gives CASSPGRNQPQHF.

This sequence joins TRBV12-3 or TRBV12-4 and TRBJ1-1, with no clear D. Trimming pared 6 bases from V and 5 bases from J, leaving 13 bases between. The CDR3 is 13 residues long. The CDR3 here is CASSYDERTEAFF. CDR3 coding DNA: TGTGCCAGCAGCTATGATGAAAGAACTGAAGCTTTCTTT.

In its sample, this clonotype was seen many times. V gene TRBV6-5 combines with J gene TRBJ2-2; D is ambiguous. The CDR3 has 14 residues. Germline values: CDR1 MNHEY, CDR2 SVGAGI. Trimming took off 1 base at V and 2 bases at J, with 5 bases between the two ends. The CDR3 bases are TGTGCCAGCAGTTACTACAGAAACACCGGGGAGCTGTTTTTT. It translates to CASSYYRNTGELFF.

As concerns this clonotype: Its ends do not fully match the called genes, so a read error is possible. The chain uses TRBV7-2 and TRBJ2-1; TRBD2 aligns across 7 bases. This CDR3 has 17 amino acids. Germline V CDR1 and CDR2: SGHTA, FQGNSA. In DNA, the CDR3 is TGTGCCAGTAGCTTTCCGCTCGGGGGGTTCTCCTACAATGAGCAGTTCTTC. Protein: CASSFPLGGFSYNEQFF.

This clonotype has at least ten counts. This chain joins TRBV5-1 and TRBJ2-1; the D is unclear. Germline CDR1 and CDR2: SGHRS and YFSETQ. This CDR3 is built from 15 residues. Trimming removed 4 bases from V and 4 bases from J, with 15 bases in between. CDR3 amino acids: CASSVISSEYNEQFF. CDR3 nucleotides: TGCGCCAGCAGCGTAATCTCTTCTGAATACAATGAGCAGTTCTTC.

This clonotype showed up many times. V is TRBV7-3 and J is TRBJ2-5; TRBD2 is a possible D gene (6 bases). CDR3 length equals 15 residues. The germline V and J ends were trimmed by 5 bases and 3 bases, with 16 bases remaining between them. Germline CDR1 reads SGHTA; CDR2 reads FQGTGA. The CDR3 here is CASSLRGGAEETQYF. CDR3 nucleotide sequence: TGTGCCAGCAGCCTCCGAGGAGGGGCTGAAGAGACCCAGTACTTC.

This clonotype was observed at least ten times. The V call is TRBV5-1, the J call TRBJ2-7; 14 nucleotides match TRBD2. Germline CDR1 SGHRS, CDR2 YFSETQ. Losses at the gene ends were 4 bases for V and 4 bases for J; bases not matched to a gene: 7. This CDR3 region has 16 residues. The CDR3 region has the DNA TGCGCCAGCAGCCCCGGACTAGCGGGGGGAAGTTACGAGCAGTACTTC. Translation: CASSPGLAGGSYEQYF.

This clonotype was detected many times. The V and J genes are TRBV30 and TRBJ2-5, with D perhaps TRBD2 (5 bases). The germline V and J ends were trimmed by 4 bases and 0 bases, with 12 bases remaining between them. The CDR3 runs to 14 residues. Per germline, CDR1 GTSNPN and CDR2 SVGIG (reference sequence). DNA of the CDR3: TGTGCCTGGAACCGGGGTGGCCACCAAGAGACCCAGTACTTC. This sequence encodes CAWNRGGHQETQYF.

This clonotype was detected many times. V gene TRBV6-6 combines with J gene TRBJ2-3; D is ambiguous. This CDR3 region has 13 residues. The V and J ends lost 0 bases and 3 bases respectively, with 4 bases between them. Germline CDR1 reads MNHNY; CDR2 reads SVGAGI (reference sequence). The CDR3, as DNA: TGTGCCAGCAGTTACTCTGAAACAGATACGCAGTATTTT. Translating gives CASSYSETDTQYF.

There are many counts of this clonotype. This chain connects TRBV4-2 to TRBJ2-7; D remains unclear. The CDR3 is 13 residues long. V gave up 1 base and J gave up 5 bases, with 9 bases separating them. Germline assignment: CDR1 LGHNA and CDR2 YNFKEQ. The CDR3 reads CASSQGSVDEQYF. The CDR3 coding sequence is TGTGCCAGCAGCCAAGGGTCGGTGGACGAGCAGTACTTC.

This chain connects TRBV28 to TRBJ1-1; D not certain. This CDR3 is built from 12 residues. Germline V gene data show CDR1 as MDHEN and CDR2 as SYDVKM. V was pared by 7 bases and J by 9 bases, with 15 bases between. The DNA for the CDR3 is TGTGCCAGCACCACGTCCAGGACTAAAGCTTTCTTT. Its translation is CASTTSRTKAFF.

This clonotype was detected ten times or more. The J gene is TRBJ2-5, the V gene TRBV29-1; weak D call: TRBD1 (6 bases). V was clipped by 3 bases and J by 5 bases, with 19 bases between them. The CDR3 is 15 residues long. Per germline, CDR1 SQVTM and CDR2 ANQGSEA. CDR3 in DNA: TGCAGCGTTGAGCGAGCCGGGACAATACAGGAGACCCAGTACTTC. It encodes CSVERAGTIQETQYF.

This clonotype was detected ten times or more. The CDR3 DNA follows: TGTGCCAGCAGTTTATTAAAGGTTGGAACGCAGTATTTT. As protein: CASSLLKVGTQYF. The chain couples TRBV28 to TRBJ2-3; D unclear. The CDR3 length is 13 residues. CDR1 is MDHEN, CDR2 SYDVKM, per germline. With 1 base removed from V and 9 bases from J, the gap between germline ends came to 11 bases.

This clonotype was observed at least ten times. The chain couples TRBV3-1 to TRBJ1-6; no firm D call. Between the trimmed V and J ends, which lost 4 bases and 9 bases, there was a span of 7 bases. This CDR3 is 12 amino acids long. Germline CDR1 is LGHDT and CDR2 is YNNKEL (reference sequence). CDR3 sequence reads: CASSPGFSPLHF. The CDR3 coding sequence is TGTGCCAGCAGCCCTGGGTTTTCACCCCTCCACTTT. The full variable domain, in which reference TRBV3-1 and TRBJ1-6 provide the parts outside the CDR3, is DTAVSQTPKYLVTQMGNDKSIKCEQNLGHDTMYWYKQDSKKFLKIMFSYNNKELIINETVPNRFSPKSPDKAHLNLHINSLELGDSAVYFCASSPGFSPLHFGNGTRLTVT.

This clonotype was observed at least ten times. V and J are TRBV20-1 and TRBJ1-6, with 9 bases that match TRBD1. Germline V gene data show CDR1 as DFQATT and CDR2 as SNEGSKA (reference sequence). V lost 3 bases to trimming and J lost 7 bases; unmatched junction nucleotides: 7. The CDR3 covers 15 residues. The chain's CDR3 is CSASRTGTGNSPLHF. The CDR3 nucleotides are TGCAGTGCTAGTAGAACCGGGACAGGGAATTCACCCCTCCACTTT.

The CDR3 region has the DNA TGCGCCAGCAGCCCCCGGGGACATCACTATGGCTACACCTTC. This gives the protein CASSPRGHHYGYTF. The chain combines TRBV5-1 with TRBJ1-2, with a possible D match to TRBD1 (6 bases). Germline lookup yields CDR1 SGHRS and CDR2 YFSETQ. V was trimmed by 4 bases and J by 3 bases, leaving 13 bases between them. There are 14 residues in the CDR3.

This clonotype has at least ten counts. The rearrangement links TRBV5-5 to TRBJ1-1, with D tentatively TRBD1 (6 bases). This CDR3 is 13 amino acids long. Germline loops: CDR1 SGHKS, CDR2 YYEKEE (reference sequence). V was clipped by 4 bases and J by 1 base, with 8 bases between them. The DNA for the CDR3 is TGTGCCAGCAGCCCGACAGGGAACACTGAAGCTTTCTTT. It yields the protein CASSPTGNTEAFF.

This clonotype qualifies as medium-sized. The V and J genes are TRBV6-1 and TRBJ1-6; D might be TRBD1 (5 bases). Germline assignment: CDR1 MNHNS and CDR2 SASEGT. V gave up 4 bases and J gave up 4 bases, with 8 bases separating them. The CDR3 runs 14 residues. The DNA of the CDR3 is TGTGCCAGCAGTGCGGGGCCATATAATTCACCCCTCCACTTT. It encodes CASSAGPYNSPLHF.

This clonotype occurred many times. The V call is TRBV6-5, the J call TRBJ2-1; 7 bases align to TRBD2. There are 14 residues in the CDR3. Trimming removed 8 bases from V and 5 bases from J; junction bases left unmatched: 9. CDR1 MNHEY and CDR2 SVGAGI come from the germline V gene. The CDR3 sequence: CASSPGRGNNEQFF. The CDR3 DNA sequence: TGTGCCAGCTCCCCCGGGCGGGGGAACAATGAGCAGTTCTTC.

This sequence joins TRBV10-1 and TRBJ2-7; perhaps TRBD2 as D (6 bases). The CDR3 runs 13 residues. The V gene's germline CDR1 is WNHNN and CDR2 SYGVQD (reference sequence). V was cut by 5 bases and J by 5 bases, with 13 bases left in between. The CDR3 bases are TGCGCCAGCAGTCGGGGGTACCCCCACGAGCAGTACTTC. Encoded protein: CASSRGYPHEQYF.